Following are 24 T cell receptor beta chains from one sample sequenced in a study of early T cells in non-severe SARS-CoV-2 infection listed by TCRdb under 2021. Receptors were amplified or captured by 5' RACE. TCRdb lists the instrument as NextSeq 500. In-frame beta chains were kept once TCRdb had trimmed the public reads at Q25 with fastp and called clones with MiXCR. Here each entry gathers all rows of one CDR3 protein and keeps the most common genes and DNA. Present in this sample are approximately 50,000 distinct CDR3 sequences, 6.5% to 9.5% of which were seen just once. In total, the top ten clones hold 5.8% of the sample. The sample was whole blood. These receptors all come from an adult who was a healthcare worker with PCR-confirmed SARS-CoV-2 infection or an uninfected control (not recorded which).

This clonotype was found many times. In DNA form, the CDR3 reads TGCAGTGCTAGAGATATAGACAAGGGGAACTACGAGCAGTACTTC. Residues: CSARDIDKGNYEQYF. J is TRBJ2-7 and V is TRBV20-1, with D tentatively TRBD1 (5 bases). Trimming left V 0 bases short and J 3 bases short, with 15 bases between. The CDR3 consists of 15 residues. The germline CDR1 and CDR2 sequences are DFQATT and SNEGSKA (reference sequence).

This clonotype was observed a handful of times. In DNA, the CDR3 is TGTGCCAGCAGTTTGAGGGGTTGGAATCAGCCCCAGCATTTT. Its translation: CASSLRGWNQPQHF. The chain carries TRBV28 and TRBJ1-5; D is perhaps TRBD1 (5 bases). The germline gives CDR1 MDHEN, CDR2 SYDVKM. This CDR3 has 14 amino acids. Trimming removed 3 bases from V and 4 bases from J, with 10 bases in between. The entire variable domain, with the rest obtained from reference TRBV28 and TRBJ1-5, is as follows: DVKVTQSSRYLVKRTGEKVFLECVQDMDHENMFWYRQDPGLGLRLIYFSYDVKMKEKGDIPEGYSVSREKKERFSLILESASTNQTSMYLCASSLRGWNQPQHFGDGTRLSIL.

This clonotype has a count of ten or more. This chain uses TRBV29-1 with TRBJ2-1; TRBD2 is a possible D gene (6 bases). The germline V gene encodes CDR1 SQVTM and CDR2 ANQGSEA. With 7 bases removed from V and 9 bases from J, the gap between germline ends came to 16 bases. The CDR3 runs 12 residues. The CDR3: CSDSDYQPEQFF. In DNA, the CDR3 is TGCAGCGACTCGGACTATCAGCCTGAGCAGTTCTTC.

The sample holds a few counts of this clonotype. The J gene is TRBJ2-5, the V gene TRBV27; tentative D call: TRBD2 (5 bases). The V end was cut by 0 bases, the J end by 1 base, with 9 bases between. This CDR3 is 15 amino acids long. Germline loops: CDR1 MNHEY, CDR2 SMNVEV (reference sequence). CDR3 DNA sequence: TGTGCCAGCAGTTTATCCGACTACCGCCAAGAGACCCAGTACTTC. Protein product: CASSLSDYRQETQYF.

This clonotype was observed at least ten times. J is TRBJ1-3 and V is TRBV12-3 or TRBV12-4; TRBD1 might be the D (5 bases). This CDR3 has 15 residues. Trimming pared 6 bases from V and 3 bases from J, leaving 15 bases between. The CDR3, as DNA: TGTGCCAGCAGCGGTGGGGGTTCCTTTGGAAACACCATATATTTT. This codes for CASSGGGSFGNTIYF.

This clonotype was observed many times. As DNA, the CDR3 is TGTGCCAGCAGCCGGGGTCGGACAGGGGAAGCTTTCTTT. Amino acids: CASSRGRTGEAFF. The chain combines TRBV5-6 with TRBJ1-1; 8 positions match TRBD1. CDR1 is SGHDT and CDR2 is YYEEEE in the germline V gene. V lost 4 bases to trimming and J lost 8 bases; unmatched junction nucleotides: 7. The CDR3 length is 13 residues.

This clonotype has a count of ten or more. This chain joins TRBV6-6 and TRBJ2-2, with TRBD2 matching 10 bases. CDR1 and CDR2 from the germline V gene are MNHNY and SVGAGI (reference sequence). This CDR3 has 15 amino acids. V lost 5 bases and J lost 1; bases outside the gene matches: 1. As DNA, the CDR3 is TGTGCCAGCAGTAGACTAGCGGGGAACACCGGGGAGCTGTTTTTT. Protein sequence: CASSRLAGNTGELFF.

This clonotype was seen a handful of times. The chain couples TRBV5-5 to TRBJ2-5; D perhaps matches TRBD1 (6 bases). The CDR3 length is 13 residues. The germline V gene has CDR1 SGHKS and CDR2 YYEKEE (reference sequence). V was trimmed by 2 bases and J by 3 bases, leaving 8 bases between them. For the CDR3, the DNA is TGTGCCAGCAGCTTTGCAGGGGAAGAGACCCAGTACTTC. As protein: CASSFAGEETQYF.

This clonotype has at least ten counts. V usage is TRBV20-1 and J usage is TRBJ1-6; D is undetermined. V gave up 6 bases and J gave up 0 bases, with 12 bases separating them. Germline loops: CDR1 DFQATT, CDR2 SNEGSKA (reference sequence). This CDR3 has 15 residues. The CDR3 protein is CSANPPGSYNSPLHF. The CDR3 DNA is TGCAGTGCCAACCCGCCGGGCTCCTATAATTCACCCCTCCACTTT.

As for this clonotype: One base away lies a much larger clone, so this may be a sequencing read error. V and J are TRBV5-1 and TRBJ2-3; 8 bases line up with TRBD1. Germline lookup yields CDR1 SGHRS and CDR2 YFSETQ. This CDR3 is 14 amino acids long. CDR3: CASSGGQGIDTRYF. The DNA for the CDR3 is TGCGCCAGCAGCGGAGGACAGGGTATAGATACGCGGTATTTT.

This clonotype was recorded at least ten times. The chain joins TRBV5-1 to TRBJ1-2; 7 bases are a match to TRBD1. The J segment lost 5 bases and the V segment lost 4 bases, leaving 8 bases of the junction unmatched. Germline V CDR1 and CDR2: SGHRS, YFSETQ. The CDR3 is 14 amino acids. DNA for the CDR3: TGCGCCAGCAGCCCGGGGACAGTTGGATATGGCTACACCTTC. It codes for CASSPGTVGYGYTF.

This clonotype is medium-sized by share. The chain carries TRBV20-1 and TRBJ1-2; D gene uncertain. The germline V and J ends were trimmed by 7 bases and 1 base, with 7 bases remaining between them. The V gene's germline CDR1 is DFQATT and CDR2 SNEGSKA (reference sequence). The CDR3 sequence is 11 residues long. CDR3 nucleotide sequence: TGCAGTGTGTACCTTAACTATGGCTACACCTTC. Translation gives CSVYLNYGYTF.

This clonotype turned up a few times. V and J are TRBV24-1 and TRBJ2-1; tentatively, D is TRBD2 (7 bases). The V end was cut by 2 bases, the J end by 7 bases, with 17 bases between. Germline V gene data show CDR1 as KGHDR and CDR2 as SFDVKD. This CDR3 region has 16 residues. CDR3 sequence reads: CATSDSRGGIWNEQFF. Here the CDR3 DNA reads TGTGCCACCAGTGATTCGAGGGGGGGGATTTGGAATGAGCAGTTCTTC.

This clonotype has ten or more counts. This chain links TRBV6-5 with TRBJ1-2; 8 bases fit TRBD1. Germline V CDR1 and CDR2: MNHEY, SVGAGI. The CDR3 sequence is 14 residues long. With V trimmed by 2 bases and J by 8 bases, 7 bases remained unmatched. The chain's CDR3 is CASSYTGQGVGYTF. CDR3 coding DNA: TGTGCCAGCAGTTACACTGGACAGGGCGTAGGCTACACCTTC.

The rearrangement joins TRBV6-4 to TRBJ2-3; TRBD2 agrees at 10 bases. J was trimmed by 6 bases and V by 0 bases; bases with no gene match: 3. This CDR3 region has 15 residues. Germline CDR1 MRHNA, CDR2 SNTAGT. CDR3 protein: CASSDSSGGADTQYF. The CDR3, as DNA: TGTGCCAGCAGTGACTCGAGCGGGGGGGCCGATACGCAGTATTTT.

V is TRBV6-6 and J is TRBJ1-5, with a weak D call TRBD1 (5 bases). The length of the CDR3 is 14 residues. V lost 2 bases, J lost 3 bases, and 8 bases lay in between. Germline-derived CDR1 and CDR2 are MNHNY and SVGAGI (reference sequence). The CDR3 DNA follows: TGTGCCAGCAGTTACGGCAGGGCCAATCAGCCCCAGCATTTT. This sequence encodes CASSYGRANQPQHF.

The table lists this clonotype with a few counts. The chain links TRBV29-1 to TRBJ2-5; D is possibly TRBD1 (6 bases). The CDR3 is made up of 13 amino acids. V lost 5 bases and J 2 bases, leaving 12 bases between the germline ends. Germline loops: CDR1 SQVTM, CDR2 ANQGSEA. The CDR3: CSVRSRGQETQYF. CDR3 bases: TGCAGCGTTCGTTCCAGGGGACAAGAGACCCAGTACTTC.

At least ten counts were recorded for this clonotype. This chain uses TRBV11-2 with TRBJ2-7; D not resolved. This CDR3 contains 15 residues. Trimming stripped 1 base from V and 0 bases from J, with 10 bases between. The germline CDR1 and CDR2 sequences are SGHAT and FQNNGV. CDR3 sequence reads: CASSLALRSSYEQYF. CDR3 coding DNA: TGTGCCAGCAGCTTAGCTCTCCGGAGCTCCTACGAGCAGTACTTC.

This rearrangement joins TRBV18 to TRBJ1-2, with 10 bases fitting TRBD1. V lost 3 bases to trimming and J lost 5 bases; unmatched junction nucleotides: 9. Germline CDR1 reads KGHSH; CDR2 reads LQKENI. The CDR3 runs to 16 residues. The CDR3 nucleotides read TGTGCCAGCTCACCCGGGACAGGGGTCCCTACGTATGGCTACACCTTC. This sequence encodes CASSPGTGVPTYGYTF.

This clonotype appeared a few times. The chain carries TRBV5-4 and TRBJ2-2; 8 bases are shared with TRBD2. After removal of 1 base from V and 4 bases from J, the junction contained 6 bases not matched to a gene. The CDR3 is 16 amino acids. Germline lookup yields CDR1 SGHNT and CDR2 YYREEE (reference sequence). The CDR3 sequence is CASSLFRGGGTGELFF. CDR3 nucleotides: TGTGCCAGCAGCTTGTTCCGGGGGGGTGGCACCGGGGAGCTGTTTTTT. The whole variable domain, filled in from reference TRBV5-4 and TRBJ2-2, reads ETGVTQSPTHLIKTRGQQVTLRCSSQSGHNTVSWYQQALGQGPQFIFQYYREEENGRGNFPPRFSGLQFPNYSSELNVNALELDDSALYLCASSLFRGGGTGELFFGEGSRLTVL.

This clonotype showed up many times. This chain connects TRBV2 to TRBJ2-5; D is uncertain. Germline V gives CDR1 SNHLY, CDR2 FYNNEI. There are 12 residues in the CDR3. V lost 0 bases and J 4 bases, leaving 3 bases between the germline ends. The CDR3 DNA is TGTGCCAGCAGTGAAGCGGGAGAGACCCAGTACTTC. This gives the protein CASSEAGETQYF. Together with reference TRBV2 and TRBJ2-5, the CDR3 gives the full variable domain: EPEVTQTPSHQVTQMGQEVILRCVPISNHLYFYWYRQILGQKVEFLVSFYNNEISEKSEIFDDQFSVERPDGSNFTLKIRSTKLEDSAMYFCASSEAGETQYFGPGTRLLVL.

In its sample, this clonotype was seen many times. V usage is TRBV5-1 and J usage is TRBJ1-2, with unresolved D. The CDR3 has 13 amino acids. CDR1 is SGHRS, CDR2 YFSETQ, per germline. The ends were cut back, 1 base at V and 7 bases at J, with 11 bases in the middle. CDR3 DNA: TGCGCCAGCAGCTTGACAGTGGGCGCTGGCTACACCTTC. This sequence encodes CASSLTVGAGYTF.

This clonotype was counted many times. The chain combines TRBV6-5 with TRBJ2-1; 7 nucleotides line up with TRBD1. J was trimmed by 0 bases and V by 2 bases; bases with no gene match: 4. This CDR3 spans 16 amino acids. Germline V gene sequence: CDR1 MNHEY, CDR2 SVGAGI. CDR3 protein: CASSYEGASSYNEQFF. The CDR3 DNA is TGTGCCAGCAGTTACGAGGGGGCTAGCTCCTACAATGAGCAGTTCTTC.

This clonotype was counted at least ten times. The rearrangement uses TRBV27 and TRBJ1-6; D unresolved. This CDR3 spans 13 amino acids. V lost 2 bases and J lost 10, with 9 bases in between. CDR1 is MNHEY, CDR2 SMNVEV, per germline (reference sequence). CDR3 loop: CASSLVVGSPLHF. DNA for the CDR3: TGTGCCAGCAGTTTAGTGGTAGGATCACCCCTCCACTTT.